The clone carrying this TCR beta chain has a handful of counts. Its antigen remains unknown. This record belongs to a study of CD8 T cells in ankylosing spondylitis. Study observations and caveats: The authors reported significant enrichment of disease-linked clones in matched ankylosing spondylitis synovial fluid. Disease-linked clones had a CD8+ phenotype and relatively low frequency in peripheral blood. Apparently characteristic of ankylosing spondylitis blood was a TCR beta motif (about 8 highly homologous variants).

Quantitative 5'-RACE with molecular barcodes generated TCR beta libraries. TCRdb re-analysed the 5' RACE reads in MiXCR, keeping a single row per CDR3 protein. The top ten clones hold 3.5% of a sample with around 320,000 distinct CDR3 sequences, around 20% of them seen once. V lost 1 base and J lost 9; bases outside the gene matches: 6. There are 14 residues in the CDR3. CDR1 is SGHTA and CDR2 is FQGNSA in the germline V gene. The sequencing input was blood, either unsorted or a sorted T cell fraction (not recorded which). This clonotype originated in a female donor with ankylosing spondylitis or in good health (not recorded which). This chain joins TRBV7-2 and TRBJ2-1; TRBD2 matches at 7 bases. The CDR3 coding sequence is TGTGCCAGCAGCTTAGTTCGGGGGGACGGTGAGCAGTTCTTC. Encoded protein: CASSLVRGDGEQFF.